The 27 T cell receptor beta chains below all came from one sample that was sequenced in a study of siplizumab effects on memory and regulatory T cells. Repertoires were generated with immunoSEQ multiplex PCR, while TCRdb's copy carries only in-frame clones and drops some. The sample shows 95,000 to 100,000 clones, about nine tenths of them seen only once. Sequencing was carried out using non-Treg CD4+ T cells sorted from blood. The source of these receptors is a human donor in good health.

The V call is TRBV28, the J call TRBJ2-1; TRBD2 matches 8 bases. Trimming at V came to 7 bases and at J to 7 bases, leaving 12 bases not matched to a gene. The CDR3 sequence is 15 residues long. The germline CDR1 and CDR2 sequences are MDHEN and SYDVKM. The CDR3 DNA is TGTGCCAGCATTTTGAGCGGGAGTATGGCAAATGAGCAGTTCTTC. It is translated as CASILSGSMANEQFF.

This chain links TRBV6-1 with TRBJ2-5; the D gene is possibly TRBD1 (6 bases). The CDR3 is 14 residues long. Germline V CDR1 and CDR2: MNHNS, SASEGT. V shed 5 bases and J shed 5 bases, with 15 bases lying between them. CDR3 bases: TGTGCCAGCAGTCCCCAAAGGACAGCGGAGACCCAGTACTTC. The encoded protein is CASSPQRTAETQYF.

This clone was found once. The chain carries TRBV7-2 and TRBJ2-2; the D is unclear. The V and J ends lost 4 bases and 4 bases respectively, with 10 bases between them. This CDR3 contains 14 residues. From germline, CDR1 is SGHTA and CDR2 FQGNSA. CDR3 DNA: TGTGCCAGCAGCTCGACCCTCTCCACCGGGGAGCTGTTTTTT. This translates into CASSSTLSTGELFF. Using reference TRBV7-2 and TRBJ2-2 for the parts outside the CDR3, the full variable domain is GAGVSQSPSNKVTEKGKDVELRCDPISGHTALYWYRQSLGQGLEFLIYFQGNSAPDKSGLPSDRFSAERTGGSVSTLTIQRTQQEDSAVYLCASSSTLSTGELFFGEGSRLTVL.

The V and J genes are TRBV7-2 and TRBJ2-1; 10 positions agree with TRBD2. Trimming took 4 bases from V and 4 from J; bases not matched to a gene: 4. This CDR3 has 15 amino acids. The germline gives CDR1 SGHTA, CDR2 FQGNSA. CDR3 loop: CASSSSLAGYNEQFF. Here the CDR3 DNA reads TGTGCCAGCAGCTCTTCACTAGCGGGATACAATGAGCAGTTCTTC.

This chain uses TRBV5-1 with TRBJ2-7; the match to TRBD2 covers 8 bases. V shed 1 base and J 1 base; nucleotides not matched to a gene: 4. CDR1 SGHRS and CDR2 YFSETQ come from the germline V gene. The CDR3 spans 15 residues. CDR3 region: CASSLPAGGSYEQYF. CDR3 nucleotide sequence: TGCGCCAGCAGCTTGCCCGCGGGAGGATCCTACGAGCAGTACTTC.

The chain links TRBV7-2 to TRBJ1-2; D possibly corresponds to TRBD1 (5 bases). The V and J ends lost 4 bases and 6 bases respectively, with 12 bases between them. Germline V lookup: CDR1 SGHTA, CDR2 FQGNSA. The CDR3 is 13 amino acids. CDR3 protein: CASSSRGRDGYTF. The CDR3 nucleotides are TGTGCCAGCAGCTCGAGGGGCAGGGATGGCTACACCTTC.

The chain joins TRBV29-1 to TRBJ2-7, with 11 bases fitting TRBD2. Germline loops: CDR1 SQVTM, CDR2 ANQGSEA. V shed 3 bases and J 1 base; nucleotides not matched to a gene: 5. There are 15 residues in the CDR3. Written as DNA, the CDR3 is TGCAGCGTTGAGGGCGGGACTAGCGGTTCCTACGAGCAGTACTTC. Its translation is CSVEGGTSGSYEQYF.

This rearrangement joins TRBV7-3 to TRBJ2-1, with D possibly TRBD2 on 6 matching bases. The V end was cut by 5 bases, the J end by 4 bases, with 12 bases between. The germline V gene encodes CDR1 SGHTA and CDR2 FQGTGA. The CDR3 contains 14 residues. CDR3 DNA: TGTGCCAGCAGCGCACCGGGACTGTACAATGAGCAGTTCTTC. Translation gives CASSAPGLYNEQFF.

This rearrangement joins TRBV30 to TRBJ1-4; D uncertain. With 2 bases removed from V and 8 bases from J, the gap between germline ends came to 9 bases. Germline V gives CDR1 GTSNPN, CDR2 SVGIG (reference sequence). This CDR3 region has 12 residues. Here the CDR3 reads CAWSQVEEKLFF. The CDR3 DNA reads TGTGCCTGGAGTCAGGTGGAGGAAAAACTGTTTTTT.

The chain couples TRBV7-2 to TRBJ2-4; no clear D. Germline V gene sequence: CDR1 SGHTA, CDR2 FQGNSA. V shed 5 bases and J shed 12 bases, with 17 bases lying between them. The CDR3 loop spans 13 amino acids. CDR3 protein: CASSIPSSFAQYF. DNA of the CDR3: TGTGCCAGCAGCATTCCTAGTTCTTTCGCTCAGTACTTC.

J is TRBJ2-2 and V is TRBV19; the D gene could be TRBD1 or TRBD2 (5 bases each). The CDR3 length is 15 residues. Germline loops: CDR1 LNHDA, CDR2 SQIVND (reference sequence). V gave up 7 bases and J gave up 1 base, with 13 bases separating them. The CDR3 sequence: CASNTNGGNTGELFF. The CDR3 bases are TGTGCCAGTAATACTAATGGGGGGAACACCGGGGAGCTGTTTTTT.

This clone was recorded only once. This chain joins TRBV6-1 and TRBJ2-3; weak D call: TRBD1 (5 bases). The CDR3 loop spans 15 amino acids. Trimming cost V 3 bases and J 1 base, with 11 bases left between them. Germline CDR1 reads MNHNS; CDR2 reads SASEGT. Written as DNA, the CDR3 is TGTGCCAGCAGTGAGGGTAGGGGCGGCACAGATACGCAGTATTTT. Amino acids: CASSEGRGGTDTQYF.

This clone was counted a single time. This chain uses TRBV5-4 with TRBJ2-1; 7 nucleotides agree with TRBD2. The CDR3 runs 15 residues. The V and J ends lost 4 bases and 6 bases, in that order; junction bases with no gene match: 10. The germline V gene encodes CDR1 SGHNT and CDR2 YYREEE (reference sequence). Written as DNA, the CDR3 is TGTGCCAGCAGCCCCCCCGCGGGAGTGGGCAATGAGCAGTTCTTC. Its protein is CASSPPAGVGNEQFF. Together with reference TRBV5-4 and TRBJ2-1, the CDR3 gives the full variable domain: ETGVTQSPTHLIKTRGQQVTLRCSSQSGHNTVSWYQQALGQGPQFIFQYYREEENGRGNFPPRFSGLQFPNYSSELNVNALELDDSALYLCASSPPAGVGNEQFFGPGTRLTVL.

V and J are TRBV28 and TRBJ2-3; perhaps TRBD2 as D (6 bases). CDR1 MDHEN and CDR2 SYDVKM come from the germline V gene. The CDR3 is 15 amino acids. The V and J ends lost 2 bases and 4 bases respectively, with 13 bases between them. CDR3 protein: CASSLGLTGADTQYF. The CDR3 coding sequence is TGTGCCAGCAGTTTAGGGCTAACGGGAGCAGATACGCAGTATTTT.

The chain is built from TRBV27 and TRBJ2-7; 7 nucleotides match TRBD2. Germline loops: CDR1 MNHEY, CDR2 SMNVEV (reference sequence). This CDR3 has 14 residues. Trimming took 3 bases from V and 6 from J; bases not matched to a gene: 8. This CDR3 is CASSFQAGEGEQYF. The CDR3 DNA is TGTGCCAGCAGTTTCCAGGCGGGAGAGGGCGAGCAGTACTTC.

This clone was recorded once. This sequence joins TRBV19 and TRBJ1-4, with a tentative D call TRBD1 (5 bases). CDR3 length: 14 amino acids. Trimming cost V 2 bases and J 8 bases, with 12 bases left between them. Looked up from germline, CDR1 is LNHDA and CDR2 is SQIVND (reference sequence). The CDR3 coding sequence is TGTGCCAGTAGTATATGGGGGGTTCGGGAAAAACTGTTTTTT. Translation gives CASSIWGVREKLFF.

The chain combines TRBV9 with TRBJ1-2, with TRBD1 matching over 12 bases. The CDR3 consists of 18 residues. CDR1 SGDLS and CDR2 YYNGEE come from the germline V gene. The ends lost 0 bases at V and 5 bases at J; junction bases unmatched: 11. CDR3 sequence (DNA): TGTGCCAGCAGCGTAGGGATAGGCGGGACAGGGGGCGGGTATGGCTACACCTTC. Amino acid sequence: CASSVGIGGTGGGYGYTF.

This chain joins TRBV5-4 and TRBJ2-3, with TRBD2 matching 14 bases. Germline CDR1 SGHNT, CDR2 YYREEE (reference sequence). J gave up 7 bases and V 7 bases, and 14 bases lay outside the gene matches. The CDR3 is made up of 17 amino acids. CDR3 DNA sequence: TGTGCCAGCGGTCGCTCCGGGACTAGCGGGAGTTTAAATACGCAGTATTTT. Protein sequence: CASGRSGTSGSLNTQYF.

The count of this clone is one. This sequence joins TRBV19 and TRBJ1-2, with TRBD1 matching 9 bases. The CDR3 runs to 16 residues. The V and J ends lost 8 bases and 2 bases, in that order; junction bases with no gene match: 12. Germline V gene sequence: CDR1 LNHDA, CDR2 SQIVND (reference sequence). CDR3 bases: TGTGCCAGTTCCAACCCGACAGGGGGTTACAACTATGGCTACACCTTC. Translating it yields CASSNPTGGYNYGYTF.

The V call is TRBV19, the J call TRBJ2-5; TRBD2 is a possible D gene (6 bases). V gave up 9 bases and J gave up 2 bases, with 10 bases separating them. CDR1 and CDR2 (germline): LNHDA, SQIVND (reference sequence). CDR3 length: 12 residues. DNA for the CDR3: TGTGCCAGCGGGGGACGACAAGAGACCCAGTACTTC. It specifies CASGGRQETQYF.

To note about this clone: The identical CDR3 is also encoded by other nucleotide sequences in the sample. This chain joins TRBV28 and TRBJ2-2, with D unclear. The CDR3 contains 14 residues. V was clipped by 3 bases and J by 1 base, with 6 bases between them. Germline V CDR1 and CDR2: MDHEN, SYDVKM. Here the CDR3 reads CASSFGGNTGELFF. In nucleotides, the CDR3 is TGTGCCAGCAGTTTCGGTGGGAACACCGGGGAGCTGTTTTTT.

CDR3 sequence (DNA): TGTGCCAGCAGCTTAGTGGAGGGTGCCTACGAGCAGTACTTC. Its protein is CASSLVEGAYEQYF. The rearrangement joins TRBV7-8 to TRBJ2-5; TRBD2 is a possible D gene (6 bases). The tail of the sequence fits TRBJ2-7 better, so the J call may be wrong. The germline CDR1 and CDR2 sequences are SGHVS and FQNEAQ. The CDR3 spans 14 residues.

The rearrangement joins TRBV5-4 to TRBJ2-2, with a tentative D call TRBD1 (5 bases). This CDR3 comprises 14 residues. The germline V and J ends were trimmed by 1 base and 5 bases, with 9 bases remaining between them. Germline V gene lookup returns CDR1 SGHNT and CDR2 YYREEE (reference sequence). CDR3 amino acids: CASSLNKGTGELFF. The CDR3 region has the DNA TGTGCCAGCAGCTTGAATAAGGGGACCGGGGAGCTGTTTTTT.

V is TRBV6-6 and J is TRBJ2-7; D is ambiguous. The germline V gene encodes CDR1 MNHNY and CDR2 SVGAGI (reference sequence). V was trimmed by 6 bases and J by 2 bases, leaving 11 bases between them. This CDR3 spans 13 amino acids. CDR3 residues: CASSRDPTYEQYF. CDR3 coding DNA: TGTGCCAGCAGCCGCGACCCTACCTACGAGCAGTACTTC.

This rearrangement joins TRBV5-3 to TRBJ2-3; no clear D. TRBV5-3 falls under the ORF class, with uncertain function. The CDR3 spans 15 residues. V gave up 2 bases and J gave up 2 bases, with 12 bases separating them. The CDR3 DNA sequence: TGTGCCAGAAGCTTCATTAGCACTTTCACAGATACGCAGTATTTT. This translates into CARSFISTFTDTQYF.

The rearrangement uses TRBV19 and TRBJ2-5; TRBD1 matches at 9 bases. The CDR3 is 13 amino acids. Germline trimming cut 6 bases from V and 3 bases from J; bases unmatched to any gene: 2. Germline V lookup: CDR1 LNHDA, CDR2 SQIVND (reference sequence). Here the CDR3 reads CASRGTGKETQYF. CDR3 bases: TGTGCCAGTAGAGGGACAGGGAAAGAGACCCAGTACTTC.

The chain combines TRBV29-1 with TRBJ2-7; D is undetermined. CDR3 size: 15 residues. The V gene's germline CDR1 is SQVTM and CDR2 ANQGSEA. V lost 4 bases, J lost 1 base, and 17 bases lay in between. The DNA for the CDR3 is TGCAGCGTTGCAGGTTTTGCGGTTCCGTCCTACGAGCAGTACTTC. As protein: CSVAGFAVPSYEQYF.